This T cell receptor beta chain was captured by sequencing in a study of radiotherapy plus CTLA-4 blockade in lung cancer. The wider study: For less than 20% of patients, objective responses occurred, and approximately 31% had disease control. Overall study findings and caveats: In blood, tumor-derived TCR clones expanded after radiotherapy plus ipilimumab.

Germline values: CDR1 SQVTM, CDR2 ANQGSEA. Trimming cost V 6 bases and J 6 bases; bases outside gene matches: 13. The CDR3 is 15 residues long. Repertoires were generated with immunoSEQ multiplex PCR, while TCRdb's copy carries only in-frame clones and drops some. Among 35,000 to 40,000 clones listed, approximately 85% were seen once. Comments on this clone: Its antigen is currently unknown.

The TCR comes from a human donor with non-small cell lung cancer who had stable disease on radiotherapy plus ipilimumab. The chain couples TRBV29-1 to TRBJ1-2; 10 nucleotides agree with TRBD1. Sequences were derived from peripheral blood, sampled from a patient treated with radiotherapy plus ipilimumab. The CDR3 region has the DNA TGCAGCGTAGATGAACCGGGACAGGGGTATAATGGCTACACCTTC. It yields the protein CSVDEPGQGYNGYTF. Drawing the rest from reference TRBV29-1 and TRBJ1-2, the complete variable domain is SAVISQKPSRDICQRGTSLTIQCQVDSQVTMMFWYRQQPGQSLTLIATANQGSEATYESGFVIDKFPISRPNLTFSTLTVSNMSPEDSSIYLCSVDEPGQGYNGYTFGSGTRLTVV.